This TCR beta chain was captured by sequencing in a study of cytomegalovirus exposure and HLA in healthy donors. On this clone: What it binds is not known.

The primer mix had 60 Vbeta and 13 Jbeta primers. In the authors' methods: The count from a later analysis was roughly 80 million unique TCR beta chains, some 10 million of them shared. Libraries were prepared by immunoSEQ multiplex PCR; TCRdb keeps only in-frame clonotypes and omits some of them. The DNA gave D and trimming, while V, J and clone size come from that table. The table records 74,000 or so clones, around 80% of them present only once. Study-level points and caveats: Researchers reported in a later analysis that common viral pathogens appeared linked to several top clusters. Cytomegalovirus association was listed for around 170 TCR beta chains. In presence/absence analyses, roughly uniform sequencing depth across donors was assumed.

The CDR3 contains 14 residues. The V gene's germline CDR1 is SEHNR and CDR2 FQNEAQ (reference sequence). V was shortened by 6 bases and J by 0 bases, with 12 bases between the two germline ends. The chain employs TRBV7-9 and TRBJ2-7; maybe TRBD2 (5 bases). This clonotype originated in a man in his fifties or sixties in good health and CMV-seropositive. The specimen was PBMCs. CDR3 coding DNA: TGTGCCAGCAGTTCCCCCGGAGGCTCCTACGAGCAGTACTTC. Its protein is CASSSPGGSYEQYF.